Listed below are T cell receptor beta chains from one sample, sequenced in a study of human T cells and chemical hapten exposure. MiXCR, run by TCRdb on the RACE reads, gives a single entry per CDR3 protein. The data hold approximately 90,000 distinct CDR3 sequences, with roughly 12% observed a single time. The sample here was whole blood, taken in connection with sensitization to the hapten diphenylcyclopropenone (DPC). These receptors were taken from a woman aged 40-49 years with alopecia areata. Some clones in this sample may be carry-over from other donors' samples. Both conserved end residues are part of each CDR3. The D gene is left open where the match is weak. Clone sizes are given selectively: once, few, many, or a class where the clone is expanded.

D	V	J	size	DNA	CDR3
-	TRBV5-6	TRBJ2-1	many	TGTGCCAGCAGCTTGGGCCGGGGGACTTATTCCTACAATGAGCAGTTCTTC	CASSLGRGTYSYNEQFF
-	TRBV18	TRBJ2-7	many	TGTGCCAGCTCCCCCTTGCAGGGTACCGACGAGCAGTACTTC	CASSPLQGTDEQYF
-	TRBV5-6	TRBJ2-7	few	TGTGCCAGCAGCTTGGCTTGGCGTCTAACGGCCTACGAGCAGTACTTC	CASSLAWRLTAYEQYF
-	TRBV28	TRBJ1-2	many	TGTGCCAGCAGCACGAGAATCCGGGCCAACAAGGGCTACACCTTC	CASSTRIRANKGYTF
TRBD1	TRBV24-1	TRBJ2-5	many	TGTGCCACCAGTGCCCCCGGGACAGCACAAGAGACCCAGTACTTC	CATSAPGTAQETQYF
-	TRBV28	TRBJ2-7	-	TGTGCCAGCAGCCACAGGGGGGGGACCTACGAGCAGTACTTC	CASSHRGGTYEQYF
TRBD2	TRBV10-3	TRBJ2-3	many	TGTGCCATCAGTGAGCCCGGACTAGCGGGAGGAGATACGCAGTATTTT	CAISEPGLAGGDTQYF
-	TRBV28	TRBJ2-2	-	TGTGCCAGCAGCCCCGGGTACGGGAGTCGAACCGGGGAGCTGTTTTTT	CASSPGYGSRTGELFF
TRBD1	TRBV18	TRBJ1-1	-	TGTGCCAGCTCGTCGACAGGGGAGAACACTGAAGCTTTCTTT	CASSSTGENTEAFF
-	TRBV28	TRBJ2-2	few	TGTGCCAGCAGTTTCCCGGGAATGGGCACCGGGGAGCTGTTTTTT	CASSFPGMGTGELFF
-	TRBV28	TRBJ1-1	many	TGTGCCAGCAGTATGACAAACGGGAAGTCTGAAGCTTTCTTT	CASSMTNGKSEAFF
TRBD1	TRBV5-1	TRBJ1-1	few	TGCGCCAGCAGCGGGAGACAGGGATTGAACACTGAAGCTTTCTTT	CASSGRQGLNTEAFF
-	TRBV6-1	TRBJ1-1	-	TGTGCCAGCCGCTCACAGGCCGGGAACACTGAAGCTTTCTTT	CASRSQAGNTEAFF
-	TRBV12-2	TRBJ1-2	many	-	CASRAKVGQGATNYGYTF